This entry describes one TCR beta chain. This sample stems from a study of tumor-infiltrating lymphocytes in primary liver carcinoma. Total RNA (roughly 530 ng) served as template for TCR beta cDNA synthesis primed by a constant-region primer. What produced the TCR beta libraries was three nested multiplex PCR rounds using slightly modified ARM-PCR. In the first two PCR rounds, TRBV1-TRBV30 forward primers were paired with a C-beta reverse primer, and each round lasted roughly 9 cycles. MiXCR, run by TCRdb on the multiplex PCR reads, gives a single entry per CDR3 protein. The top ten hold less than 25% of the sample, which has tens of thousands of distinct CDR3 sequences, around 77% seen once. Unsorted bulk tissue, roughly 20-32 mg of it, served as the source for co-extraction of RNA and DNA. This CDR3 is 16 amino acids long. Germline assignment: CDR1 SGHAT and CDR2 FQDESV (reference sequence). Trimming took 5 bases from V and 0 from J; bases not matched to a gene: 7.

The J gene is TRBJ2-1, the V gene TRBV11-1; 7 bases match TRBD2. The sample was liver tumor tissue from sampling region 5. Subset here: tumor region T5, tumor centre. The clonotype comes from a man aged 35-49 years with primary liver carcinoma and hepatitis B virus infection. CDR3: CASSPREVGSYNEQFF. The CDR3 DNA reads as TGTGCCAGCAGCCCCCGGGAGGTGGGCTCCTACAATGAGCAGTTCTTC.